The 27 T cell receptor beta chains below all came from one sample that was sequenced in a study of OX40 agonist ivuxolimab in advanced cancers. Profiled with immunoSEQ multiplex PCR; TCRdb holds only in-frame clones, not every one. The sample holds approximately 51,000 clones, 70% to 80% seen once. This specimen was CD4+ or CD8+ T cells sorted from blood, taken in a trial of the OX40 agonist ivuxolimab. The receptors derive from an adult with an advanced solid tumor such as melanoma, head and neck, liver or kidney cancer.

This sequence joins TRBV27 and TRBJ2-5; 7 nucleotides line up with TRBD2. Germline V CDR1 and CDR2: MNHEY, SMNVEV (reference sequence). The trim removed 6 bases at V and 2 bases at J, leaving 6 bases unmatched. This CDR3 region has 14 residues. The CDR3 DNA reads TGTGCCAGCAGCTCGCGGACTAGACAAGAGACCCAGTACTTC. It codes for CASSSRTRQETQYF.

The chain couples TRBV7-6 to TRBJ1-3; D is uncertain. The germline V gene has CDR1 SGHVS and CDR2 FNYEAQ. CDR3 length: 14 amino acids. V was cut by 2 bases and J by 1 base, with 6 bases left in between. The CDR3 is CASSLRQSGNTIYF. In DNA, the CDR3 is TGTGCCAGCAGCTTACGACAATCTGGAAACACCATATATTTT. Full variable domain (remainder filled in from reference TRBV7-6 and TRBJ1-3): GAGVSQSPRYKVTKRGQDVALRCDPISGHVSLYWYRQALGQGPEFLTYFNYEAQQDKSGLPNDRFSAERPEGSISTLTIQRTEQRDSAMYRCASSLRQSGNTIYFGEGSWLTVV.

This clone was observed a few times. The J gene is TRBJ1-1, the V gene TRBV18; no clear D gene. Germline assignment: CDR1 KGHSH and CDR2 LQKENI. Between the trimmed V and J ends, which lost 3 bases and 4 bases, there was a span of 15 bases. The CDR3 has 15 amino acids. CDR3 sequence: CASSPQRVSTTEAFF. The CDR3 nucleotides are TGTGCCAGCTCACCCCAGAGGGTTTCTACCACTGAAGCTTTCTTT.

The V call is TRBV25-1, the J call TRBJ2-2, with D uncertain. The germline V gene has CDR1 MGHDK and CDR2 SYGVNS. Trimming removed 4 bases at V and 13 bases at J, with 10 bases between. This CDR3 region has 11 residues. The DNA for the CDR3 is TGTGCCAGCAGTGCTTTAGGGTCGCTGTTTTTT. It is translated as CASSALGSLFF.

The V call is TRBV28, the J call TRBJ1-4; D is unclear. The germline V gene has CDR1 MDHEN and CDR2 SYDVKM. V lost 8 bases and J lost 7, with 20 bases in between. The CDR3 extends over 15 amino acids. CDR3 residues: CASRRGASLGEKLFF. The CDR3 DNA sequence: TGTGCCAGCCGTCGGGGAGCCTCATTGGGTGAAAAACTGTTTTTT.

The CDR3 is CASTPSQSYGYTF. CDR3 nucleotides: TGTGCCAGCACCCCATCGCAGAGCTATGGCTACACCTTC. The chain couples TRBV7-9 to TRBJ1-2; no firm D call. Germline V CDR1 and CDR2: SEHNR, FQNEAQ (reference sequence). This CDR3 is 13 amino acids long. V shed 7 bases and J shed 4 bases, with 13 bases lying between them.

This chain links TRBV2 with TRBJ2-7; D is unresolved. Germline CDR1 is SNHLY and CDR2 is FYNNEI. The CDR3 runs to 12 residues. V was cut by 11 bases and J by 4 bases, with 15 bases left in between. The CDR3 spells CAVGRLLYEQYF. The CDR3 bases are TGTGCCGTGGGCCGACTTTTATACGAGCAGTACTTC.

This chain connects TRBV5-4 to TRBJ2-2; D may be TRBD2 (5 bases). Germline V gene sequence: CDR1 SGHNT, CDR2 YYREEE (reference sequence). CDR3 length: 13 amino acids. V lost 6 bases and J lost 5, with 11 bases in between. CDR3 sequence reads: CASTPRGTGELFF. In nucleotides, the CDR3 is TGTGCCAGCACCCCTCGCGGGACCGGGGAGCTGTTTTTT.

This chain uses TRBV11-1 with TRBJ2-1, with 7 bases lining up with TRBD2. The CDR3 has 15 residues. The V and J ends lost 2 bases and 8 bases, in that order; junction bases with no gene match: 9. Germline V gives CDR1 SGHAT, CDR2 FQDESV (reference sequence). The CDR3 DNA reads TGTGCCAGCAGCTTAACGGCGGGAGTGGTCTATGAGCAGTTCTTC. Encoded protein: CASSLTAGVVYEQFF.

This chain joins TRBV20-1 and TRBJ2-7, with D maybe TRBD2 (6 bases). Germline V gene lookup returns CDR1 DFQATT and CDR2 SNEGSKA (reference sequence). Trimming shortened V by 6 bases and J by 1 base, and 7 bases separated the two germline ends. The CDR3 sequence is 11 residues long. Here the CDR3 reads CSATRSYEQYF. The CDR3 DNA sequence: TGCAGTGCGACTAGATCCTACGAGCAGTACTTC.

The chain joins TRBV4-1 to TRBJ2-5; D ambiguous. V was pared by 2 bases and J by 7 bases, with 11 bases between. CDR1 is MGHRA, CDR2 YSYEKL, per germline. This CDR3 contains 13 residues. The CDR3 DNA reads TGCGCCAGCAGCCAACTCCCCTTGGGGACCCAGTACTTC. Its translation: CASSQLPLGTQYF.

On this clone itself: This CDR3 is missing its conserved last phenylalanine or tryptophan, likely due to a read error. The limits of the CDR3 on the DNA are not certain, so only TCRdb's listed CDR3 is given. The genes are TRBV5-1 and TRBJ2-7; TRBD2, the table's D call, was not compared with the DNA. Germline-derived CDR1 and CDR2 are SGHRS and YFSETQ. The CDR3 length equals 14 residues, ends included. This CDR3 reads CASSLALRTGTNGS.

The chain is built from TRBV6-1 and TRBJ2-2; D possibly corresponds to TRBD1 (5 bases). V shed 3 bases and J shed 4 bases, with 9 bases lying between them. Germline V gives CDR1 MNHNS, CDR2 SASEGT. The CDR3 has 14 amino acids. The CDR3 bases are TGTGCCAGCAGTGAGCAGGGATTCACCGGGGAGCTGTTTTTT. It translates to CASSEQGFTGELFF.

The chain links TRBV19 to TRBJ1-3, with 7 bases lining up with TRBD1. The germline gives CDR1 LNHDA, CDR2 SQIVND (reference sequence). This CDR3 contains 15 residues. V was pared by 5 bases and J by 2 bases, with 6 bases of the junction left unmatched. The CDR3 is CASSSGQSPGNTIYF. CDR3 nucleotides: TGTGCCAGTAGTTCGGGACAGTCCCCTGGAAACACCATATATTTT.

The chain employs TRBV19 and TRBJ1-2; a weak D match, TRBD1 (6 bases). V gave up 5 bases and J gave up 0 bases, with 13 bases separating them. Germline V lookup: CDR1 LNHDA, CDR2 SQIVND (reference sequence). The CDR3 consists of 15 residues. The CDR3 loop is CASSVQGSPNYGYTF. DNA of the CDR3: TGTGCCAGTAGTGTACAGGGATCTCCTAACTATGGCTACACCTTC.

The chain employs TRBV18 and TRBJ2-1; TRBD2 matches at 13 bases. CDR3 size: 16 residues. Germline CDR1 is KGHSH and CDR2 is LQKENI. The ends lost 3 bases at V and 9 bases at J; junction bases unmatched: 8. The CDR3 DNA reads as TGTGCCAGCTCACCGCCGGGACTAGCGGGATACGCTGAGCAGTTCTTC. It encodes CASSPPGLAGYAEQFF.

This clone has only one observation. J is TRBJ1-2 and V is TRBV5-1; no reliable D call. V was trimmed by 0 bases and J by 7 bases, leaving 16 bases between them. Germline values: CDR1 SGHRS, CDR2 YFSETQ. The CDR3 covers 15 residues. The CDR3 reads CASSLGGGPGVGYTF. CDR3 in DNA: TGCGCCAGCAGCTTGGGAGGAGGCCCGGGAGTTGGCTACACCTTC. Drawing the rest from reference TRBV5-1 and TRBJ1-2, the complete variable domain is KAGVTQTPRYLIKTRGQQVTLSCSPISGHRSVSWYQQTPGQGLQFLFEYFSETQRNKGNFPGRFSGRQFSNSRSEMNVSTLELGDSALYLCASSLGGGPGVGYTFGSGTRLTVV.

This chain connects TRBV19 to TRBJ1-5, with D possibly being TRBD1 (6 bases). V shed 3 bases and J shed 7 bases, with 16 bases lying between them. Germline-derived CDR1 and CDR2 are LNHDA and SQIVND (reference sequence). CDR3 length: 15 residues. In nucleotides, the CDR3 is TGTGCCAGTAGTATCCCGGACAGAAACAAGCAGCCCCAGCATTTT. Protein product: CASSIPDRNKQPQHF.

The chain links TRBV13 to TRBJ2-3; D unresolved. The germline V gene has CDR1 PRHDT and CDR2 FYEKMQ (reference sequence). CDR3 size: 12 residues. The V end was cut by 5 bases, the J end by 7 bases, with 10 bases between. The CDR3 DNA reads as TGTGCCAGCAGCCCCGCCCAGAATACGCAGTATTTT. It encodes CASSPAQNTQYF.

This chain uses TRBV2 with TRBJ2-2; D gene uncertain. In germline, CDR1 is SNHLY, CDR2 FYNNEI. Trimming removed 8 bases at V and 4 bases at J, with 14 bases between. CDR3 length: 14 amino acids. CDR3 bases: TGTGCCAGCGTGCCGATGGTGGCCACCGGGGAGCTGTTTTTT. The encoded protein is CASVPMVATGELFF.

The chain employs TRBV10-3 and TRBJ1-1; D not certain. The V gene's germline CDR1 is ENHRY and CDR2 SYGVKD. V lost 0 bases and J 5 bases, leaving 19 bases between the germline ends. The CDR3 has 17 amino acids. DNA of the CDR3: TGTGCCATCAGTGAGTCGACTCGAAGGACCCTGGGGACTGAAGCTTTCTTT. Amino acids: CAISESTRRTLGTEAFF.

J is TRBJ1-4 and V is TRBV6-1; the D is unclear. Germline CDR1 and CDR2: MNHNS and SASEGT. CDR3 size: 14 residues. Between the trimmed V and J ends, which lost 2 bases and 8 bases, there was a span of 12 bases. The CDR3 DNA reads as TGTGCCAGCAGTGAAATGGCAGCGGGGGAAAAACTGTTTTTT. Encoded protein: CASSEMAAGEKLFF.

This clone was found a few times. CDR3 loop: CASSLRLAASNEQFF. CDR3 nucleotide sequence: TGTGCCAGCAGTTTGCGTCTAGCGGCCTCCAATGAGCAGTTCTTC. The V and J genes are TRBV27 and TRBJ2-1; 7 positions match TRBD2. This CDR3 region has 15 residues. CDR1 and CDR2 from the germline V gene are MNHEY and SMNVEV (reference sequence). Losses at the gene ends were 3 bases for V and 6 bases for J; bases not matched to a gene: 8.

The rearrangement uses TRBV19 and TRBJ1-6, with D unresolved. The CDR3 runs 15 residues. V was trimmed by 7 bases and J by 7 bases, leaving 17 bases between them. Germline V gives CDR1 LNHDA, CDR2 SQIVND (reference sequence). The CDR3 reads CASIVRHGENSPLHF. CDR3 bases: TGTGCCAGTATAGTTCGTCACGGAGAAAATTCACCCCTCCACTTT. The full variable domain, completed using reference TRBV19 and TRBJ1-6, is DGGITQSPKYLFRKEGQNVTLSCEQNLNHDAMYWYRQDPGQGLRLIYYSQIVNDFQKGDIAEGYSVSREKKESFPLTVTSAQKNPTAFYLCASIVRHGENSPLHFGNGTRLTVT.

The rearrangement links TRBV18 to TRBJ2-5; 7 positions match TRBD1. Germline V gene sequence: CDR1 KGHSH, CDR2 LQKENI. The J segment lost 2 bases and the V segment lost 0 bases, leaving 3 bases of the junction unmatched. This CDR3 is built from 15 residues. DNA of the CDR3: TGTGCCAGCTCACCACCGTCCAGGGGGCAAGAGACCCAGTACTTC. Residues: CASSPPSRGQETQYF.

CDR3 region: CASRPRTGERSGNTIYF. CDR3 coding DNA: TGTGCCAGCAGACCCAGGACAGGGGAGAGATCTGGAAACACCATATATTTT. The chain links TRBV7-9 to TRBJ1-3; the match to TRBD1 covers 9 bases. V shed 6 bases, J shed 1 base, and the junction held 10 bases outside the gene matches. CDR1 and CDR2 (germline): SEHNR, FQNEAQ (reference sequence). CDR3 length equals 17 residues.

The chain couples TRBV7-2 to TRBJ1-1, with D possibly TRBD1 on 5 matching bases. Deletions cut 5 bases from V and 1 base from J, with 17 bases between. CDR1 and CDR2 (germline): SGHTA, FQGNSA. The CDR3 has 16 amino acids. DNA for the CDR3: TGTGCCAGCAGCCATAGGGGCGTGGTAGGGAACACTGAAGCTTTCTTT. This translates into CASSHRGVVGNTEAFF. The full variable domain, rest sourced from reference TRBV7-2 and TRBJ1-1, is GAGVSQSPSNKVTEKGKDVELRCDPISGHTALYWYRQSLGQGLEFLIYFQGNSAPDKSGLPSDRFSAERTGGSVSTLTIQRTQQEDSAVYLCASSHRGVVGNTEAFFGQGTRLTVV.